This entry is about one T cell receptor beta chain. These data are taken from a study of Ad26.COV2.S vaccination and SARS-CoV-2 variants. Germline V gene data show CDR1 as MDHEN and CDR2 as SYDVKM. CDR3 size: 16 residues. Trimming left V 6 bases short and J 4 bases short, with 20 bases between. The treatment was: 15 to 20 received Ad26.COV2.S at low or high dose, single or two shots; a few received placebo; per-sample allocation not given. Day 63 after the first vaccine or placebo injection was the time point for sampling. Repertoires were generated with immunoSEQ multiplex PCR, while TCRdb's copy carries only in-frame clones and drops some. The sample yields about 350,000 clones, 70% to 90% seen once.

The specimen comprised peripheral blood, sampled in a trial of Ad26.COV2.S vaccine versus placebo. This clonotype originated in a person between 18 and 65 years old who received the Ad26.COV2.S COVID-19 vaccine or a placebo. The chain recombines TRBV28 with TRBJ2-3; D might be TRBD2 (7 bases). The DNA of the CDR3 is TGTGCCAGCAGCCCTAGAGGAGGGGGGGCCCCAGATACGCAGTATTTT. Protein: CASSPRGGGAPDTQYF.